Below are 12 T cell receptor beta chains sequenced from a single sample in a study of blood T cells in healthy people across ages. A second PCR of 7 to 11 cycles used a sample-barcoded 5' primer and a J-beta primer mix. TCRdb re-called the 5' RACE reads with MiXCR, one entry per CDR3 protein. This sample yields 1.5 million to 2 million distinct CDR3 sequences, of which roughly 50% are seen a single time; less than 2.5% belongs to the top ten. The sample was blood. All receptors derive from a woman aged 40 to 55 in good health.

This rearrangement joins TRBV3-1 to TRBJ1-6; 8 bases are shared with TRBD1. Germline V gene sequence: CDR1 LGHDT, CDR2 YNNKEL (reference sequence). Unmatched junction bases numbered 7, after V lost 4 bases and J lost 5 bases. CDR3 length: 16 amino acids. The CDR3 bases are TGTGCCAGCAGCCGGAGCCGGGACAGGCATAATTCACCCCTCCACTTT. Its protein product is CASSRSRDRHNSPLHF. The full variable domain, with the rest looked up from reference TRBV3-1 and TRBJ1-6, is DTAVSQTPKYLVTQMGNDKSIKCEQNLGHDTMYWYKQDSKKFLKIMFSYNNKELIINETVPNRFSPKSPDKAHLNLHINSLELGDSAVYFCASSRSRDRHNSPLHFGNGTRLTVT.

This clonotype was counted at least ten times. The chain couples TRBV6-1 to TRBJ2-3; TRBD2 matches 9 bases. Germline values: CDR1 MNHNS, CDR2 SASEGT. Unmatched junction bases numbered 11, after V lost 6 bases and J lost 1 base. This CDR3 comprises 17 residues. CDR3 loop: CASSDAISGGGTDTQYF. The CDR3 DNA is TGTGCCAGCAGCGACGCTATTAGCGGGGGCGGCACAGATACGCAGTATTTT.

The V call is TRBV20-1, the J call TRBJ1-5, with TRBD1 as a possible D gene (5 bases). V was trimmed by 5 bases and J by 7 bases, leaving 21 bases between them. Germline V gene lookup returns CDR1 DFQATT and CDR2 SNEGSKA (reference sequence). There are 15 residues in the CDR3. CDR3 nucleotides: TGCAGTGCTCCCCGTCTTAGGGGAGAGGGCCAGCCCCAGCATTTT. Its translation is CSAPRLRGEGQPQHF.

This clonotype appeared a single time. The rearrangement links TRBV5-6 to TRBJ2-3; 14 bases are shared with TRBD2. Germline trimming cut 4 bases from V and 0 bases from J; bases unmatched to any gene: 7. CDR3 size: 18 residues. CDR1 is SGHDT, CDR2 YYEEEE, per germline. The CDR3 loop is CASSGRTSGGFSTDTQYF. In DNA form, the CDR3 reads TGTGCCAGCAGCGGTCGGACTAGCGGGGGGTTCAGCACAGATACGCAGTATTTT.

The rearrangement joins TRBV5-8 to TRBJ2-3, with D perhaps given as TRBD1 or TRBD2 (5 bases each). Germline values: CDR1 SGHTS, CDR2 YDEGEE. Trimming shortened V by 4 bases and J by 1 base, and 22 bases separated the two germline ends. CDR3 length equals 18 residues. The CDR3 loop reads CASSAGTASQWGTDTQYF. CDR3 nucleotide sequence: TGTGCCAGCAGCGCCGGGACGGCCTCCCAATGGGGCACAGATACGCAGTATTTT.

The rearrangement links TRBV4-3 to TRBJ1-2; D remains ambiguous. Germline loops: CDR1 LGHNA, CDR2 YSLEER. Trimming took 0 bases from V and 8 from J, leaving 13 bases between them. This CDR3 has 14 amino acids. The CDR3 is CASSQDFVGLGYTF. The CDR3 DNA is TGCGCCAGCAGCCAAGATTTCGTAGGCTTGGGCTACACCTTC.

This clonotype was seen repeatedly, ten times or more. An end of the junction does not agree with germline; a read error may underlie this. V usage is TRBV4-2 and J usage is TRBJ2-5; D may match TRBD1 or TRBD2 (5 bases each). The CDR3 has 15 residues. CDR1 is LGHNA and CDR2 is YNFKEQ in the germline V gene. The CDR3 coding sequence is TGCGCCAGCAGCCAAGACGGGACGGTCCAAGAGACCCAGTACTTC. This translates into CASSQDGTVQETQYF.

The chain has TRBV6-2 or TRBV6-3 and TRBJ2-7; weak D call: TRBD2 (5 bases). The germline V gene encodes CDR1 MNHEY and CDR2 SVGEGT. V was trimmed by 4 bases and J by 2 bases, leaving 15 bases between them. The CDR3 has 15 amino acids. CDR3 DNA sequence: TGTGCCAGCAGTTCCCCAGGACTGGGGACCTACGAGCAGTACTTC. Residues: CASSSPGLGTYEQYF.

There are a few counts of this clonotype. This sequence joins TRBV28 and TRBJ1-2; D gene uncertain. Trimming removed 2 bases at V and 7 bases at J, with 5 bases between. The germline gives CDR1 MDHEN, CDR2 SYDVKM. The CDR3 sequence is 11 residues long. CDR3 region: CASSLMGGYTF. CDR3 nucleotide sequence: TGTGCCAGCAGTTTAATGGGTGGCTACACCTTC.

This chain uses TRBV4-2 with TRBJ2-3; TRBD1 or TRBD2 may be the D gene (7 bases each). The germline CDR1 and CDR2 sequences are LGHNA and YNFKEQ. Trimming shortened V by 1 base and J by 8 bases, and 16 bases separated the two germline ends. The CDR3 consists of 15 residues. The CDR3 DNA is TGTGCCAGCAGCCAAGCGCAGGGGGGGGAGGGTACGCAGTATTTT. It specifies CASSQAQGGEGTQYF.

The sample holds a few counts of this clonotype. The genes are TRBV4-2 and TRBJ2-1; D call uncertain. The germline gives CDR1 LGHNA, CDR2 YNFKEQ. The V end lost 0 bases, the J end lost 0 bases, and 6 bases lay between the germline ends. The CDR3 has 15 amino acids. CDR3 nucleotides: TGTGCCAGCAGCCAAGATTTCCTCTCCTACAATGAGCAGTTCTTC. The encoded protein is CASSQDFLSYNEQFF.

The V call is TRBV2, the J call TRBJ2-1; no definite D call. V was cut by 9 bases and J by 9 bases, with 12 bases left in between. The CDR3 has 11 residues. CDR1 SNHLY and CDR2 FYNNEI come from the germline V gene. CDR3 region: CASNRWGEQFF. In DNA form, the CDR3 reads TGTGCCAGTAATCGGTGGGGTGAGCAGTTCTTC.